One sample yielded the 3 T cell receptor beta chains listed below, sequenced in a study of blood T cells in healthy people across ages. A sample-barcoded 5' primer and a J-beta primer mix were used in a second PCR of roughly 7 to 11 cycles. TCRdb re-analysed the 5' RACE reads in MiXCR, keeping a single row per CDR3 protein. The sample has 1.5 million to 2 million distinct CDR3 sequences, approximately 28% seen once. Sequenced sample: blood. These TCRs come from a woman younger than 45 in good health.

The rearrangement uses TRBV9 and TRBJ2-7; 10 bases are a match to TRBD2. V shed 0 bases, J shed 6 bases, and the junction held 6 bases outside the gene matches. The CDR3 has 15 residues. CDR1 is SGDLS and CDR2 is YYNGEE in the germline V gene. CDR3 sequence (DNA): TGTGCCAGCAGCGTAGAACCTAGCGGGAGTACCGAGCAGTACTTC. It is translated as CASSVEPSGSTEQYF.

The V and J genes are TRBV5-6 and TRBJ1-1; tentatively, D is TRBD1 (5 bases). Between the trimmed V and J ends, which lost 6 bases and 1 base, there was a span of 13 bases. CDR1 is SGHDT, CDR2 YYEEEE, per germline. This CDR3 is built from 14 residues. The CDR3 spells CASTTGTGNTEAFF. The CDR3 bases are TGTGCCAGCACCACCGGGACGGGGAACACTGAAGCTTTCTTT.

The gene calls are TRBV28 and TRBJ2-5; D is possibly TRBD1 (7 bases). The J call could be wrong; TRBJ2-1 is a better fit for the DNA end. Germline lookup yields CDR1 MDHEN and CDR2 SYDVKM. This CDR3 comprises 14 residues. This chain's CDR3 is CASSYQGGDETQFF. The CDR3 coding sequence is TGTGCCAGTTCCTACCAGGGGGGTGATGAGACCCAGTTCTTC.